This T cell receptor beta chain was identified in a study of blood T cell repertoires in COVID-19 (dated by TCRdb to 2019 to 2021). For context, the study as a whole: Samples covering the acute and convalescent phases of COVID-19 were provided by collaborators in the United States, Italy and Spain. The prospective study material was composed of cDNA or gDNA derived from T cells, B-cell-depleted T cells, or PBMCs. The repertoires were released in a freely available public database meant as a resource for research on the immune response to SARS-CoV-2. Where HLA class I and class II types were available, the types were taken from metadata supplied by the sample provider, not from assay-based typing. Deeply sampled blood TCRbeta repertoires from subjects exposed to, actively infected with, or recovered from COVID-19 were included in the dataset. Nearly every sample came with metadata listing a de-identified subject ID, COVID-19 status, age in years and sex. The samples were drawn from the first 160 participants of the ongoing ImmuneRACE study and from more than 1,000 subjects provided by 6 global collaborators. What the authors observed across the whole study: Clinical and demographic metadata were provided uncurated, with the amount varying by source and participant.

The immunoSEQ Assay, a bias-controlled multiplex PCR, was used to amplify TCRbeta CDR3 regions from genomic DNA. As for the original processing: The number of nucleated cells in each sample was estimated by amplification of reference gene primers within the assay. To quantify the absolute abundance of each unique TCRbeta CDR3 rearrangement, sequence reads were collapsed and filtered. For each sample, productive Simpson clonality was calculated as the square root of Simpson's diversity index over productive rearrangements. This is the immuneACCESS table as TCRdb keeps it, with only in-frame sequences that have V and J called. A part of the clones is gone; compared with another copy, unresolved V genes explain less than half, and the rest is unexplained. Clone size and V and J calls were adopted from that table, with D and trimming inferred from the DNA. Within this sample are 230,000 or so clones, with roughly 80% of them counted one time only. Together, the top ten hold around 4.7% of the sample.

This clone was picked up one time. The antigen it recognizes is unknown. No much larger clone exists at a distance of one base, and base qualities are not known. The collaborating institutions used their own protocols to collect whole blood in K2EDTA tubes. Collaborator samples were shipped for TCRbeta analysis as frozen whole blood, isolated PBMCs, or DNA extracted from either sample type. Compared with germline, V lacks 6 bases and J lacks 4 bases; bases without a gene match: 5. Spanning cysteine to phenylalanine, the CDR3 consists of 15 amino acids. Of the read, only the CDR3 DNA is kept; its 45 bases are in frame from base 1. CDR1 and CDR2, per the germline V gene, are MDHEN and SYDVKM.

Sequencing was performed on peripheral blood. This clonotype was sampled from a human donor in a cohort sampled during active COVID-19. The chain joins TRBV28 to TRBJ2-1; the central 11 bases match TRBD2. The CDR3 sequence is CASRQGLAVYNEQFF. The DNA sequence reads TGTGCCAGCAGGCAGGGACTAGCGGTTTACAATGAGCAGTTCTTC.